The next 6 T cell receptor beta chains were all read from a single sample in a study of blood T cell repertoires in COVID-19. Profiling relied on immunoSEQ multiplex PCR, and the TCRdb table lists in-frame clones only, not all of them. Here the sample spans 150,000 to 200,000 clones, about 83% being singletons. Sequencing was carried out using peripheral blood. The receptors here all came from a man aged 70-80 years who had recovered from COVID-19.

CDR3 nucleotide sequence: TGTGCCAGTAGCCTACTAGCGGGAGGCCTCGCGAACACCGGGGAGCTGTTTTTT. Translated, it gives CASSLLAGGLANTGELFF. This sequence joins TRBV19 and TRBJ2-2; 12 bases are a match to TRBD2. The V gene's germline CDR1 is LNHDA and CDR2 SQIVND (reference sequence). The V segment lost 6 bases and the J segment 0 bases; nucleotides outside the gene matches: 8. The CDR3 covers 18 residues.

This chain links TRBV5-6 with TRBJ1-3; D is possibly TRBD1 (5 bases). Germline assignment: CDR1 SGHDT and CDR2 YYEEEE. V lost 0 bases to trimming and J lost 2 bases, with 9 bases between them. The CDR3 runs to 15 residues. CDR3 DNA sequence: TGTGCCAGCAGCTTGGACATGACAGCTGGAAACACCATATATTTT. Amino acid sequence: CASSLDMTAGNTIYF. The full variable domain, in which reference TRBV5-6 and TRBJ1-3 provide the parts outside the CDR3, is DAGVTQSPTHLIKTRGQQVTLRCSPKSGHDTVSWYQQALGQGPQFIFQYYEEEERQRGNFPDRFSGHQFPNYSSELNVNALLLGDSALYLCASSLDMTAGNTIYFGEGSWLTVV.

This chain uses TRBV2 with TRBJ1-4; 9 nucleotides match TRBD1. V shed 3 bases and J 6 bases; nucleotides not matched to a gene: 2. Looked up from germline, CDR1 is SNHLY and CDR2 is FYNNEI. The CDR3 is made up of 14 amino acids. The CDR3 spells CASSDTGGYEKLFF. The DNA for the CDR3 is TGTGCCAGCAGTGACACAGGGGGCTATGAAAAACTGTTTTTT.

This chain uses TRBV3-1 (or the pseudogene TRBV3-2) with TRBJ2-5, with TRBD1 as a possible D gene (6 bases). Germline V gene sequence: CDR1 LGHDT, CDR2 YNNKEL (reference sequence). This CDR3 contains 13 residues. V gave up 4 bases and J gave up 5 bases, with 11 bases separating them. The CDR3 loop is CASSRQGPETQYF. The CDR3, as DNA: TGTGCCAGCAGCCGCCAGGGGCCGGAGACCCAGTACTTC.

The rearrangement links TRBV14 to TRBJ2-7; 10 nucleotides align to TRBD2. Trimming took 5 bases from V and 3 from J; bases not matched to a gene: 7. Germline CDR1 SGHDN, CDR2 FVKESK. The CDR3 consists of 15 residues. CDR3 loop: CASSEGVAGGYEQYF. CDR3 nucleotide sequence: TGTGCCAGCAGCGAAGGGGTAGCGGGGGGCTACGAGCAGTACTTC. Supplemented by reference TRBV14 and TRBJ2-7, the full variable domain reads EAGVTQFPSHSVIEKGQTVTLRCDPISGHDNLYWYRRVMGKEIKFLLHFVKESKQDESGMPNNRFLAERTGGTYSTLKVQPAELEDSGVYFCASSEGVAGGYEQYFGPGTRLTVT.

The chain carries TRBV12-3 or TRBV12-4 and TRBJ2-2, with D maybe TRBD2 (5 bases). The CDR3 consists of 13 residues. Trimming took 6 bases from V and 3 from J, leaving 8 bases between them. The CDR3 protein is CASRLDYTGELFF. In DNA, the CDR3 is TGTGCCAGCAGACTAGACTACACCGGGGAGCTGTTTTTT.